Presented here are 32 T cell receptor beta chains from one specimen sequenced in a study of human T cells and chemical hapten exposure (dated by TCRdb to about 2021). Library preparation used RACE. For sequencing, a NextSeq 500 was employed. The public reads were quality trimmed at Q25 with fastp and then assembled into clones with MiXCR by TCRdb, keeping productive beta chains. A single entry per CDR3 protein holds the most common genes and DNA from its merged rows. This sample has around 130,000 distinct CDR3 sequences in its table, and 10% to 15% of those were observed once. Around 1.4% of the sample is held by the ten biggest clonotypes. Sample time point, as interpreted from the label and publication: patch test 2, 6 weeks after DPC sensitization. In light of the paper, this sample's treatment or condition label describes: therapeutic diphenylcyclopropenone sensitization with weekly scalp DPC.

The material sequenced was whole blood, taken in connection with sensitization to the hapten diphenylcyclopropenone (DPC). These receptors were taken from a woman aged 45 to 65 with alopecia areata. Some clones in this sample may be carry-over from other donors' samples.

This clonotype was detected a few times. The chain is built from TRBV5-1 and TRBJ2-7; 15 positions agree with TRBD2. Per the germline V gene, CDR1 is SGHRS and CDR2 is YFSETQ. The CDR3 spans 18 residues. The J segment lost 1 base and the V segment lost 7 bases, leaving 12 bases of the junction unmatched. CDR3 amino acids: CASSPGLAGGPQSYEQYF. The CDR3, as DNA: TGCGCCAGCTCTCCCGGACTAGCGGGAGGGCCGCAATCCTACGAGCAGTACTTC.

This clonotype occurred a few times. This chain links TRBV5-1 with TRBJ2-3, with 14 bases matching TRBD2. V was pared by 4 bases and J by 4 bases, with 5 bases of the junction left unmatched. The CDR3 loop spans 16 amino acids. Germline V gives CDR1 SGHRS, CDR2 YFSETQ. The CDR3 loop reads CASSPRTSGRPDTQYF. The CDR3 DNA reads TGCGCCAGCAGCCCCAGGACTAGCGGGAGGCCAGATACGCAGTATTTT.

This chain joins TRBV18 and TRBJ2-1, with D unclear. The germline CDR1 and CDR2 sequences are KGHSH and LQKENI. V was trimmed by 2 bases and J by 5 bases, leaving 13 bases between them. The CDR3 spans 15 residues. The CDR3 spells CASSPDQLRHNEQFF. In DNA form, the CDR3 reads TGTGCCAGCTCACCAGATCAGCTTAGGCACAATGAGCAGTTCTTC. Full variable domain (missing parts from reference TRBV18 and TRBJ2-1): NAGVMQNPRHLVRRRGQEARLRCSPMKGHSHVYWYRQLPEEGLKFMVYLQKENIIDESGMPKERFSAEFPKEGPSILRIQQVVRGDSAAYFCASSPDQLRHNEQFFGPGTRLTVL.

This clonotype has only a few counts. The chain joins TRBV2 to TRBJ1-1; TRBD1 aligns across 9 bases. The J segment lost 4 bases and the V segment lost 4 bases, leaving 4 bases of the junction unmatched. Germline CDR1 is SNHLY and CDR2 is FYNNEI. CDR3 size: 14 residues. The DNA of the CDR3 is TGTGCCAGCAGTGGGACAGGGGAGAGCACTGAAGCTTTCTTT. It translates to CASSGTGESTEAFF. Complete variable domain (other parts from reference TRBV2 and TRBJ1-1): EPEVTQTPSHQVTQMGQEVILRCVPISNHLYFYWYRQILGQKVEFLVSFYNNEISEKSEIFDDQFSVERPDGSNFTLKIRSTKLEDSAMYFCASSGTGESTEAFFGQGTRLTVV.

In this sample, this clonotype turned up many times. The chain links TRBV6-6 to TRBJ2-7; D gene unclear. The V and J ends lost 5 bases and 4 bases respectively, with 6 bases between them. This CDR3 has 11 amino acids. Germline lookup yields CDR1 MNHNY and CDR2 SVGAGI (reference sequence). The CDR3 nucleotides read TGTGCCAGCAGTCATACTTACGAGCAGTACTTC. Its translation is CASSHTYEQYF.

V gene TRBV6-5 combines with J gene TRBJ2-1, with 10 nucleotides matching TRBD1. V shed 6 bases, J shed 9 bases, and the junction held 8 bases outside the gene matches. Germline CDR1 is MNHEY and CDR2 is SVGAGI. This CDR3 has 14 residues. The CDR3, as DNA: TGTGCCAGCAGACCGACAGGGGGCTTAGGTGAGCAGTTCTTC. Its translation is CASRPTGGLGEQFF.

As concerns this clonotype: Possible read error: a much larger clone is one base away. The chain is built from TRBV24-1 and TRBJ2-2, with TRBD2 matching over 14 bases. The CDR3 is 16 residues long. Germline V gives CDR1 KGHDR, CDR2 SFDVKD. Here the CDR3 DNA reads TGTGTCACCAGTGATCGGACTAGCGGGGGGACCGGGGAGCTGTTTTTT. Translation: CVTSDRTSGGTGELFF.

This clonotype was seen at least ten times. The chain employs TRBV4-3 and TRBJ1-2; weak D call: TRBD1 (5 bases). This CDR3 contains 15 residues. In germline, CDR1 is LGHNA, CDR2 YSLEER. The V gene lost 0 bases and the J gene lost 8 bases, with 16 bases spanning the gap. The CDR3 sequence: CASSQDRTFREGYTF. DNA for the CDR3: TGCGCCAGCAGCCAAGATCGGACATTTAGGGAGGGCTACACCTTC.

In this sample, this clonotype turned up a few times. V is TRBV4-1 and J is TRBJ2-1; 8 bases match TRBD2. Germline assignment: CDR1 MGHRA and CDR2 YSYEKL. This CDR3 is 16 amino acids long. V dropped 4 bases and J dropped 10; count of bases not matched to a gene: 15. The chain's CDR3 is CASSPVLAGFGGEQFF. As DNA, the CDR3 is TGCGCCAGCAGCCCGGTATTAGCGGGATTTGGGGGGGAGCAGTTCTTC.

This clonotype was found many times. The chain carries TRBV28 and TRBJ1-5, with D unclear. The V gene lost 7 bases and the J gene lost 2 bases, with 15 bases spanning the gap. From germline, CDR1 is MDHEN and CDR2 SYDVKM. The CDR3 length is 15 residues. The CDR3 spells CASTNRVWGNQPQHF. In DNA form, the CDR3 reads TGTGCCAGCACCAATAGGGTTTGGGGCAATCAGCCCCAGCATTTT.

For this clonotype: It is likely a read error, because the conserved phenylalanine at the end of the CDR3 is missing. The chain uses TRBV7-8 and TRBJ2-7; D is uncertain. V lost 5 bases and J lost 2, with 7 bases in between. CDR1 SGHVS and CDR2 FQNEAQ come from the germline V gene. The CDR3 loop spans 12 amino acids. The CDR3 nucleotides are TGTGCCAGCAGCCAGAATACCTACGAGCAGTACTCC. Translating gives CASSQNTYEQYS.

This clonotype came up a few times. The chain uses TRBV13 and TRBJ2-7; TRBD1 might be the D (6 bases). From germline, CDR1 is PRHDT and CDR2 FYEKMQ (reference sequence). Trimming removed 4 bases at V and 0 bases at J, with 13 bases between. This CDR3 has 15 residues. The CDR3 protein is CASSSTGPLSYEQYF. In DNA form, the CDR3 reads TGTGCCAGCAGCTCGACAGGCCCCCTCTCCTACGAGCAGTACTTC.

The table lists this clonotype with a few counts. CDR3 nucleotides: TGCGCCAGCAGCTATAACAGGGCTTCGAACACCGGGGAGCTGTTTTTT. Its protein product is CASSYNRASNTGELFF. The genes are TRBV5-1 and TRBJ2-2, with a tentative D call TRBD1 (6 bases). V lost 3 bases and J 0 bases, leaving 12 bases between the germline ends. The CDR3 loop spans 16 amino acids. Germline CDR1 is SGHRS and CDR2 is YFSETQ.

This sequence joins TRBV20-1 and TRBJ1-1; 7 bases agree with TRBD1. Germline trimming cut 3 bases from V and 0 bases from J; bases unmatched to any gene: 4. CDR1 is DFQATT and CDR2 is SNEGSKA in the germline V gene (reference sequence). There are 14 residues in the CDR3. The CDR3 DNA is TGCAGTGCTAGCGGACAGGCTATGAACACTGAAGCTTTCTTT. Translating gives CSASGQAMNTEAFF.

This clonotype has at least ten counts. Written as DNA, the CDR3 is TGCGCCAGCAGCCCGGCGGGTAGCAATCAGCCCCAGCATTTT. This codes for CASSPAGSNQPQHF. The V call is TRBV5-1, the J call TRBJ1-5; the D is unclear. Trimming pared 4 bases from V and 0 bases from J, leaving 8 bases between. The CDR3 covers 14 residues. Germline V gene data show CDR1 as SGHRS and CDR2 as YFSETQ.

This clonotype came up a few times. This sequence joins TRBV25-1 and TRBJ2-6, with 8 bases that match TRBD1. The CDR3 length is 14 residues. Germline V gene sequence: CDR1 MGHDK, CDR2 SYGVNS. The V segment lost 5 bases and the J segment 6 bases; nucleotides outside the gene matches: 3. CDR3 residues: CASSRQGLANVLTF. The CDR3 DNA follows: TGTGCCAGCAGTAGACAGGGGCTGGCCAACGTCCTGACTTTC.

This clonotype was picked up many times. The chain links TRBV5-5 to TRBJ2-2; 8 nucleotides align to TRBD1. The CDR3 has 17 amino acids. Germline CDR1 SGHKS, CDR2 YYEKEE (reference sequence). Trimming took 4 bases from V and 2 from J; bases not matched to a gene: 10. Here the CDR3 reads CASSHRQGTLNTGELFF. CDR3 DNA: TGTGCCAGCAGCCATCGACAGGGGACCTTAAACACCGGGGAGCTGTTTTTT. Variable domain in full (rest from reference TRBV5-5 and TRBJ2-2): DAGVTQSPTHLIKTRGQQVTLRCSPISGHKSVSWYQQVLGQGPQFIFQYYEKEERGRGNFPDRFSARQFPNYSSELNVNALLLGDSALYLCASSHRQGTLNTGELFFGEGSRLTVL.

The J gene is TRBJ1-2, the V gene TRBV6-1; D is uncertain. Trimming cost V 0 bases and J 3 bases, with 11 bases left between them. The germline CDR1 and CDR2 sequences are MNHNS and SASEGT. This CDR3 comprises 15 residues. The CDR3 sequence: CASSEARGLDYGYTF. The DNA for the CDR3 is TGTGCCAGCAGTGAAGCTCGCGGACTCGACTATGGCTACACCTTC.

The chain recombines TRBV4-2 with TRBJ2-1; possibly TRBD2 for D (5 bases). V was pared by 4 bases and J by 0 bases, with 13 bases between. Germline V gene data show CDR1 as LGHNA and CDR2 as YNFKEQ. This CDR3 comprises 16 residues. CDR3 loop: CASSPANAGSYNEQFF. The CDR3 DNA reads TGTGCCAGCAGCCCCGCCAACGCGGGCTCCTACAATGAGCAGTTCTTC.

This clonotype was found many times. The chain combines TRBV4-1 with TRBJ2-7, with D hard to call. V was cut by 1 base and J by 5 bases, with 12 bases left in between. The CDR3 has 14 amino acids. CDR1 and CDR2 from the germline V gene are MGHRA and YSYEKL. The CDR3 coding sequence is TGCGCCAGCAGCCAAGCACGCCCCACGGACGAGCAGTACTTC. It yields the protein CASSQARPTDEQYF.

For this clonotype: At one end the junction does not follow the germline gene, possibly because of a read error. The chain recombines TRBV11-1 with TRBJ2-3; D gene uncertain. CDR3 length: 12 amino acids. Germline values: CDR1 SGHAT, CDR2 FQDESV (reference sequence). The CDR3 region has the DNA TGTACCAGCAGCCAAGAAGCGGATACGCAGTATTTT. It specifies CTSSQEADTQYF.

This clonotype was observed many times. J is TRBJ1-1 and V is TRBV12-3 or TRBV12-4; TRBD1 might be the D (6 bases). This CDR3 spans 14 amino acids. V dropped 5 bases and J dropped 3 bases, with 13 bases sitting between them. CDR3 DNA: TGTGCCAGCAGTCTCCTTAGGGGGGACACTGAAGCTTTCTTT. As protein: CASSLLRGDTEAFF.

In this sample, this clonotype turned up many times. This chain links TRBV6-6 with TRBJ2-7, with D perhaps TRBD2 (5 bases). The CDR3 has 11 residues. Trimming pared 7 bases from V and 12 bases from J, leaving 16 bases between. Germline V gene sequence: CDR1 MNHNY, CDR2 SVGAGI (reference sequence). CDR3 protein: CASTDAGRSYF. Here the CDR3 DNA reads TGTGCCAGCACTGACGCGGGCCGGTCGTACTTC.

Remarks on this clonotype: Its ends do not fully match the called genes, so a read error is possible. CDR3 nucleotides: TGTGCCAGCAGCCTGGACAGGTTTTTGGGGACCTTC. It encodes CASSLDRFLGTF. V and J are TRBV12-3 or TRBV12-4 and TRBJ2-1; 7 positions match TRBD1. CDR3 length: 12 amino acids.

The gene calls are TRBV29-1 and TRBJ2-3; D gene uncertain. Trimming removed 2 bases at V and 4 bases at J, with 4 bases between. This CDR3 is 11 amino acids long. CDR1 SQVTM and CDR2 ANQGSEA come from the germline V gene. CDR3 coding DNA: TGCAGCGTTGAAAGGGCAGATACGCAGTATTTT. This translates into CSVERADTQYF.

This clonotype was picked up a small number of times. The J gene is TRBJ2-7, the V gene TRBV7-2, with TRBD2 matching 7 bases. The CDR3 totals 13 residues. V trimming: 3 bases; J trimming: 5 bases; junction bases outside the gene matches: 4. Germline V gene lookup returns CDR1 SGHTA and CDR2 FQGNSA. DNA for the CDR3: TGTGCCAGCAGCTTGGGCGGGGGTAACGAGCAGTACTTC. Amino acid sequence: CASSLGGGNEQYF.

Many counts were recorded for this clonotype. The rearrangement joins TRBV19 to TRBJ1-5; TRBD1 is a possible D gene (6 bases). The CDR3 has 15 amino acids. Per germline, CDR1 LNHDA and CDR2 SQIVND (reference sequence). The V gene lost 0 bases and the J gene lost 3 bases, with 9 bases spanning the gap. The CDR3 spells CASSIDRGFNQPQHF. In nucleotides, the CDR3 is TGTGCCAGTAGTATAGACAGGGGCTTCAATCAGCCCCAGCATTTT.

This clonotype was detected only a few times. DNA of the CDR3: TGTGCCAGCAGACGGGACAGGGGGGACGGCTACACCTTC. This encodes CASRRDRGDGYTF. V gene TRBV27 combines with J gene TRBJ1-2; 11 bases agree with TRBD1. CDR3 length equals 13 residues. Losses at the gene ends were 6 bases for V and 8 bases for J; bases not matched to a gene: 5. The germline V gene encodes CDR1 MNHEY and CDR2 SMNVEV (reference sequence).

The J gene is TRBJ1-1, the V gene TRBV20-1; D is ambiguous. Germline V lookup: CDR1 DFQATT, CDR2 SNEGSKA (reference sequence). Trimming pared 4 bases from V and 8 bases from J, leaving 11 bases between. The CDR3 contains 11 residues. The CDR3 spells CSANQGPEAFF. The CDR3 DNA follows: TGCAGTGCTAACCAAGGCCCGGAAGCTTTCTTT.

There are many counts of this clonotype. This chain connects TRBV6-2 or TRBV6-3 to TRBJ2-2; TRBD2 matches 7 bases. This CDR3 comprises 13 residues. The germline V gene has CDR1 MNHEY and CDR2 SVGEGT. The V segment lost 6 bases and the J segment 7 bases; nucleotides outside the gene matches: 5. CDR3 nucleotide sequence: TGTGCCAGCAGCCCCTCGGGGGGCGGGGAGCTGTTTTTT. Translation gives CASSPSGGGELFF.

This clonotype was seen only a few times. CDR3 coding DNA: TGTGCCAGCAGCCAGCCCGGACAGGGTGAGCCCCAGCATTTT. Protein: CASSQPGQGEPQHF. The chain has TRBV7-2 and TRBJ1-5, with 8 nucleotides matching TRBD1. The CDR3 has 14 residues. V was clipped by 5 bases and J by 8 bases; unmatched bases: 8. Germline V CDR1 and CDR2: SGHTA, FQGNSA.

This clonotype has a handful of counts. The V and J genes are TRBV2 and TRBJ2-5, with D unresolved. The V and J ends lost 5 bases and 5 bases respectively, with 12 bases between them. The germline CDR1 and CDR2 sequences are SNHLY and FYNNEI. CDR3 length equals 13 residues. CDR3 DNA: TGTGCCAGCAGTAGGAATCGAAAGGAGACCCAGTACTTC. Its translation is CASSRNRKETQYF.